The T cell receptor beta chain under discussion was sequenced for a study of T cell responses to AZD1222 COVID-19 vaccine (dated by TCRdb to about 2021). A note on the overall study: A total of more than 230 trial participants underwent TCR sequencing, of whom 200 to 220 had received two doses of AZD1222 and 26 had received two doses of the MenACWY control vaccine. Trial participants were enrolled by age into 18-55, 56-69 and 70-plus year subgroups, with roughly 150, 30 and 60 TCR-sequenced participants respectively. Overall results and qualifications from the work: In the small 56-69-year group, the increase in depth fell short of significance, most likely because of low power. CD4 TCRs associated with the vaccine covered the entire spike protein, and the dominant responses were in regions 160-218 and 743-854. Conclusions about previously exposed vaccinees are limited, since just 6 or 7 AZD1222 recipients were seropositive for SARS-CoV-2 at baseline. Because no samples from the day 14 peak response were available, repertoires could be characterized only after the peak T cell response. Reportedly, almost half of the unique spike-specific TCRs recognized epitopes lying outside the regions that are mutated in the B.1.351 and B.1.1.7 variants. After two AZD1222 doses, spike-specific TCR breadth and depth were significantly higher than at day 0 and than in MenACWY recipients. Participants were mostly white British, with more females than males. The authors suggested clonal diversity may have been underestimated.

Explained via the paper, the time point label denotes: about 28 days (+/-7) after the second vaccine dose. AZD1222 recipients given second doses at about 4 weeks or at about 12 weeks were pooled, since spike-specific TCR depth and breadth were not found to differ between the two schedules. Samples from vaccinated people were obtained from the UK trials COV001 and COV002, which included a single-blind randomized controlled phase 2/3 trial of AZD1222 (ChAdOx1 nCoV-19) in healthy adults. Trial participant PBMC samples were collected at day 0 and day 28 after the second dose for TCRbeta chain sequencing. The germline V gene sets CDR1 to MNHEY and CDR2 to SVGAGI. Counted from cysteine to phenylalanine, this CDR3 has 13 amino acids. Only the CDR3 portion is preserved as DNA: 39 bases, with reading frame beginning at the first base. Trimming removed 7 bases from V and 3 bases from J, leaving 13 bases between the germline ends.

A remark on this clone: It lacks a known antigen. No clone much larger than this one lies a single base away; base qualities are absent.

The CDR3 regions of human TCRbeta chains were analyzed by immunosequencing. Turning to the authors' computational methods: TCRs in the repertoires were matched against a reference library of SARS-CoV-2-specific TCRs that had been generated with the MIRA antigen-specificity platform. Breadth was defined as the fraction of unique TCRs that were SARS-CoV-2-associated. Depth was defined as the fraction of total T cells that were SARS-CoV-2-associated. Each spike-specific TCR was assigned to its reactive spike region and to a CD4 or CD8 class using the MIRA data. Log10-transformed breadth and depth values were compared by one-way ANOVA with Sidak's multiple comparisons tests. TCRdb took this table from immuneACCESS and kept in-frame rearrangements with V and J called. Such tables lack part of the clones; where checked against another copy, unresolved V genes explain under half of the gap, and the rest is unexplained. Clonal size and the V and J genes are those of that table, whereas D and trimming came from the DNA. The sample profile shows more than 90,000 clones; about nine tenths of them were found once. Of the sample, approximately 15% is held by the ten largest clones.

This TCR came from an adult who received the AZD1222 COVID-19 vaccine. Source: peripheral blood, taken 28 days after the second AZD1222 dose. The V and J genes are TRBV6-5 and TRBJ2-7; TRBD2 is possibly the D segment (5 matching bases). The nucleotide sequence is TGTGCCAGCATGTACGGTGGGAGCTACGAGCAGTACTTC. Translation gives CASMYGGSYEQYF.